Shown below are 27 T cell receptor beta chains from a single sample sequenced in a study of T-cell memory formation after mild COVID-19. MiXCR, applied by TCRdb to the 5' RACE reads, yields one record per CDR3 protein. The repertoire consists of about 470,000 distinct CDR3 sequences, with around 27% occurring once and the leading ten covering around 13%. Material for sequencing was PBMCs or a T cell subset sorted from them (not recorded which). The origin of the receptors is an adult woman who had mild COVID-19 (a few samples of this study predate the infection). Cell type and time point are not known.

This clonotype was detected only a few times. The chain carries TRBV5-5 and TRBJ1-5; 10 nucleotides line up with TRBD1. The CDR3 is made up of 13 amino acids. With 4 bases clipped from V and 7 bases from J, the junction kept 2 bases outside the gene matches. Per germline, CDR1 SGHKS and CDR2 YYEKEE (reference sequence). The CDR3, as DNA: TGTGCCAGCAGCGGACAGGGGGAACAGCCCCAGCATTTT. The encoded protein is CASSGQGEQPQHF.

This clonotype was seen more than once but under ten times. Germline is not matched at one junction end, which may reflect a read error. V is TRBV7-7 and J is TRBJ2-2, with 8 bases that match TRBD2. The CDR3 length is 17 residues. Germline lookup yields CDR1 SSHAT and CDR2 FNYEAQ (reference sequence). The CDR3: CASSHAPAGVSGGELFF. The CDR3 coding sequence is TGTGCTAGCAGCCATGCCCCAGCGGGAGTGTCTGGCGGGGAGCTGTTTTTT.

This clonotype was seen more than once but under ten times. The chain links TRBV5-1 to TRBJ2-1, with a possible D match to TRBD1 (6 bases). Germline CDR1 and CDR2: SGHRS and YFSETQ. Trimming left V 0 bases short and J 7 bases short, with 11 bases between. This CDR3 contains 14 residues. CDR3 sequence: CASSLAWGQNEQFF. CDR3 nucleotides: TGCGCCAGCAGCTTGGCCTGGGGGCAGAATGAGCAGTTCTTC.

This chain uses TRBV29-1 with TRBJ2-7; 11 nucleotides line up with TRBD1. CDR3 length: 13 amino acids. Per the germline V gene, CDR1 is SQVTM and CDR2 is ANQGSEA. Germline trimming cut 4 bases from V and 5 bases from J; bases unmatched to any gene: 4. CDR3: CSVGTGGMNEQYF. CDR3 coding DNA: TGCAGCGTTGGGACAGGGGGCATGAACGAGCAGTACTTC.

The sample holds a few counts of this clonotype. V is TRBV6-4 and J is TRBJ1-1, with D unclear. The CDR3 consists of 13 residues. V was pared by 6 bases and J by 1 base, with 9 bases between. CDR1 is MRHNA, CDR2 SNTAGT, per germline. The CDR3 is CASRRFGNTEAFF. The CDR3 region has the DNA TGTGCCAGCAGGAGGTTCGGGAACACTGAAGCTTTCTTT.

In its sample, this clonotype was seen a few times. CDR3 DNA: TGCAGCGTGCCGGACGCGGAGAAGTACAATGAGCAGTTCTTC. It yields the protein CSVPDAEKYNEQFF. This sequence joins TRBV20-1 and TRBJ2-1; D gene unclear. The CDR3 runs to 14 residues. Germline V gives CDR1 DFQATT, CDR2 SNEGSKA (reference sequence).

The chain is built from TRBV7-9 and TRBJ2-7, with D hard to call. Per the germline V gene, CDR1 is SEHNR and CDR2 is FQNEAQ (reference sequence). This CDR3 is built from 11 residues. The ends were cut back, 7 bases at V and 7 bases at J, with 11 bases in the middle. The CDR3 DNA sequence: TGTGCCAGCAACTCAGCTGGGGAGCAGTACTTC. Translation gives CASNSAGEQYF.

This clonotype was seen more than once but under ten times. The chain recombines TRBV10-3 with TRBJ1-1; TRBD1 matches 8 bases. CDR3 length equals 16 residues. The ends lost 4 bases at V and 3 bases at J; junction bases unmatched: 10. Germline CDR1 and CDR2: ENHRY and SYGVKD. The CDR3 protein is CAISGHQGARDTEAFF. The CDR3 nucleotides are TGTGCCATCAGTGGGCATCAGGGGGCTAGGGACACTGAAGCTTTCTTT.

The J gene is TRBJ1-1, the V gene TRBV9, with 7 bases matching TRBD1. This CDR3 contains 13 residues. Germline trimming cut 4 bases from V and 6 bases from J; bases unmatched to any gene: 6. CDR1 and CDR2 from the germline V gene are SGDLS and YYNGEE. The CDR3 here is CASSPWDSSEAFF. The CDR3 DNA is TGTGCCAGCAGCCCTTGGGACAGCTCTGAAGCTTTCTTT.

A few counts support this clonotype. V gene TRBV6-2 or TRBV6-3 combines with J gene TRBJ2-6; no clear D gene. The V gene lost 0 bases and the J gene lost 4 bases, with 10 bases spanning the gap. Looked up from germline, CDR1 is MNHEY and CDR2 is SVGEGT. CDR3 length: 16 residues. The CDR3 spells CASSYSNFAGANVLTF. Here the CDR3 DNA reads TGTGCCAGCAGTTACTCGAATTTCGCCGGGGCCAACGTCCTGACTTTC.

The V gene is TRBV19, the J gene TRBJ2-2, with D unclear. Per the germline V gene, CDR1 is LNHDA and CDR2 is SQIVND (reference sequence). Trimming cost V 6 bases and J 6 bases, with 14 bases left between them. The CDR3 runs 14 residues. The CDR3 loop reads CASSPPDGAGELFF. CDR3 sequence (DNA): TGTGCCAGTAGCCCTCCGGATGGGGCCGGGGAGCTGTTTTTT.

The V and J genes are TRBV6-2 or TRBV6-3 and TRBJ2-7; 10 bases align to TRBD2. Trimming removed 0 bases from V and 0 bases from J; junction bases left unmatched: 8. CDR1 is MNHEY, CDR2 SVGEGT, per germline. CDR3 length equals 18 residues. CDR3 in amino acids: CASSYSPLAGEISYEQYF. The CDR3 DNA is TGTGCCAGCAGTTACTCACCCCTAGCGGGAGAGATCTCCTACGAGCAGTACTTC.

This chain joins TRBV27 and TRBJ2-5; TRBD2 matches at 8 bases. Germline assignment: CDR1 MNHEY and CDR2 SMNVEV (reference sequence). The CDR3 totals 16 residues. V trimming: 5 bases; J trimming: 5 bases; junction bases outside the gene matches: 13. The CDR3 loop is CASSRDGRAARETQYF. For the CDR3, the DNA is TGTGCCAGCAGTCGGGACGGGAGGGCCGCCAGGGAGACCCAGTACTTC.

In its sample, this clonotype was seen a few times. The chain uses TRBV6-5 and TRBJ2-7; no definite D call. The germline CDR1 and CDR2 sequences are MNHEY and SVGAGI. The CDR3 covers 14 residues. The germline V and J ends were trimmed by 6 bases and 7 bases, with 19 bases remaining between them. The CDR3 region is CASRPLIGMGEQYF. In DNA form, the CDR3 reads TGTGCCAGCAGACCTCTTATAGGGATGGGGGAGCAGTACTTC.

The CDR3 sequence is CASSVVPNRAGELFF. The CDR3 coding sequence is TGTGCCAGCAGCGTAGTCCCGAATCGGGCCGGGGAGCTGTTTTTT. The chain combines TRBV9 with TRBJ2-2; D remains ambiguous. The germline V gene has CDR1 SGDLS and CDR2 YYNGEE. V lost 0 bases to trimming and J lost 6 bases, with 12 bases between them. There are 15 residues in the CDR3. Full variable domain (remainder filled in from reference TRBV9 and TRBJ2-2): DSGVTQTPKHLITATGQRVTLRCSPRSGDLSVYWYQQSLDQGLQFLIQYYNGEERAKGNILERFSAQQFPDLHSELNLSSLELGDSALYFCASSVVPNRAGELFFGEGSRLTVL.

This clonotype was counted only a few times. V gene TRBV5-1 combines with J gene TRBJ1-1; D gene ambiguous. The CDR3 runs 16 residues. Germline CDR1 is SGHRS and CDR2 is YFSETQ. Trimming stripped 0 bases from V and 0 bases from J, with 12 bases between. CDR3 protein: CASSLVGSLLNTEAFF. CDR3 bases: TGCGCCAGCAGCTTGGTTGGCAGCCTCTTGAACACTGAAGCTTTCTTT.

This sequence joins TRBV6-2 or TRBV6-3 and TRBJ2-5; D is perhaps TRBD1 or TRBD2 (6 bases each). CDR3 length equals 13 residues. Trimming removed 5 bases from V and 7 bases from J, with 14 bases in between. Germline V gene lookup returns CDR1 MNHEY and CDR2 SVGEGT. This CDR3 reads CASSPLGGGTQYF. CDR3 DNA: TGTGCCAGCAGTCCCCTTGGAGGGGGGACCCAGTACTTC.

This clonotype was observed a few times. This chain connects TRBV5-1 to TRBJ2-3; a weak D match, TRBD2 (6 bases). With 7 bases removed from V and 1 base from J, the gap between germline ends came to 16 bases. The CDR3 has 15 residues. Looked up from germline, CDR1 is SGHRS and CDR2 is YFSETQ. The CDR3 coding sequence is TGCGCCAGCGCACCGGAGGGACTTCGCACAGATACGCAGTATTTT. The encoded protein is CASAPEGLRTDTQYF. The entire variable domain, with the rest obtained from reference TRBV5-1 and TRBJ2-3, is as follows: KAGVTQTPRYLIKTRGQQVTLSCSPISGHRSVSWYQQTPGQGLQFLFEYFSETQRNKGNFPGRFSGRQFSNSRSEMNVSTLELGDSALYLCASAPEGLRTDTQYFGPGTRLTVL.

The gene calls are TRBV6-6 and TRBJ1-1, with TRBD1 as a possible D gene (6 bases). The CDR3 consists of 16 residues. Germline CDR1 reads MNHNY; CDR2 reads SVGAGI (reference sequence). The V end lost 6 bases, the J end lost 0 bases, and 17 bases lay between the germline ends. This CDR3 reads CASSPGGRGLNTEAFF. The CDR3, as DNA: TGTGCCAGCAGCCCCGGGGGGCGCGGGCTGAACACTGAAGCTTTCTTT.

The rearrangement links TRBV10-3 to TRBJ2-2; perhaps D is TRBD1 or TRBD2 (5 bases each). Germline-derived CDR1 and CDR2 are ENHRY and SYGVKD. The CDR3 contains 15 residues. V dropped 5 bases and J dropped 4 bases, with 14 bases sitting between them. The CDR3 DNA reads TGTGCCATCAGTCAAGTTTCTGGGGGCACCGGGGAGCTGTTTTTT. Its translation: CAISQVSGGTGELFF.

The chain links TRBV7-2 to TRBJ2-3, with D unresolved. Trimming removed 3 bases from V and 0 bases from J, with 7 bases in between. The germline V gene encodes CDR1 SGHTA and CDR2 FQGNSA. This CDR3 has 14 amino acids. The CDR3 reads CASSFQSSTDTQYF. In DNA form, the CDR3 reads TGTGCCAGCAGCTTTCAGTCTAGCACAGATACGCAGTATTTT.

The chain combines TRBV5-6 with TRBJ2-1, with 7 bases fitting TRBD2. The CDR3 totals 14 residues. The V gene end was trimmed by 0 bases and the J gene end by 9 bases; junction bases not matched to a gene: 6. Germline-derived CDR1 and CDR2 are SGHDT and YYEEEE. The CDR3 coding sequence is TGTGCCAGCAGCTTGGGCTGGTGGGGGGGTGAGCAGTTCTTC. Amino acid sequence: CASSLGWWGGEQFF.

This clonotype was detected a few times. The chain is built from TRBV6-5 and TRBJ2-3; D remains ambiguous. V was pared by 6 bases and J by 1 base, with 14 bases between. CDR1 and CDR2 (germline): MNHEY, SVGAGI. The CDR3 loop spans 15 amino acids. The CDR3 reads CASSPAPTRTDTQYF. CDR3 DNA sequence: TGTGCCAGCAGCCCCGCCCCTACCCGCACAGATACGCAGTATTTT.

This clonotype was picked up a small number of times. The chain recombines TRBV7-9 with TRBJ2-1; maybe TRBD1 (6 bases). Trimming took 7 bases from V and 10 from J, leaving 14 bases between them. The V gene's germline CDR1 is SEHNR and CDR2 FQNEAQ (reference sequence). This CDR3 has 12 amino acids. As DNA, the CDR3 is TGTGCCAGCACCCTGGGGGCCTGGGAGCAGTTCTTC. Amino acids: CASTLGAWEQFF. The entire variable domain, with the rest obtained from reference TRBV7-9 and TRBJ2-1, is as follows: DTGVSQNPRHKITKRGQNVTFRCDPISEHNRLYWYRQTLGQGPEFLTYFQNEAQLEKSRLLSDRFSAERPKGSFSTLEIQRTEQGDSAMYLCASTLGAWEQFFGPGTRLTVL.

The gene calls are TRBV7-2 and TRBJ1-5, with 10 nucleotides matching TRBD1. V was clipped by 5 bases and J by 4 bases; unmatched bases: 11. CDR3 length: 17 amino acids. Germline loops: CDR1 SGHTA, CDR2 FQGNSA. The CDR3 loop is CASSHRGGQGSNQPQHF. The CDR3 nucleotides read TGTGCCAGCAGCCACCGGGGGGGACAGGGGTCGAATCAGCCCCAGCATTTT.

The chain joins TRBV20-1 to TRBJ2-2; no clear D gene. Deletions cut 2 bases from V and 6 bases from J, with 10 bases between. This CDR3 is built from 13 residues. Germline lookup yields CDR1 DFQATT and CDR2 SNEGSKA (reference sequence). CDR3 DNA sequence: TGCAGTGCTAGACACCAGATGGCCGGGGAGCTGTTTTTT. This encodes CSARHQMAGELFF.

This clonotype was seen only a few times. The chain combines TRBV20-1 with TRBJ2-1, with 9 nucleotides matching TRBD2. Germline lookup yields CDR1 DFQATT and CDR2 SNEGSKA (reference sequence). With 3 bases clipped from V and 1 base from J, the junction kept 10 bases outside the gene matches. The CDR3 loop spans 17 amino acids. The CDR3 loop reads CSARDSSGKTSYNEQFF. The CDR3 DNA reads as TGCAGTGCTAGGGATTCTAGCGGGAAAACATCCTACAATGAGCAGTTCTTC.